Listed here are 23 T cell receptor beta chains from one sample, sequenced in a study of blood T cells in healthy people across ages. Primers used in a second PCR of roughly 7 to 12 cycles were a sample-barcoded 5' primer and a J-beta primer mix. TCRdb re-derived calls from the 5' RACE reads in MiXCR, one entry per CDR3 protein. The sample has around 1.5 million distinct CDR3 sequences, 55% to 75% seen once; the top ten hold over 5%. Sequences were obtained from blood. All receptors come from a man between 18 and 35 years old in good health.

The V call is TRBV7-8, the J call TRBJ2-1; perhaps D is TRBD1 or TRBD2 (5 bases each). Germline lookup yields CDR1 SGHVS and CDR2 FQNEAQ. V lost 4 bases and J 9 bases, leaving 13 bases between the germline ends. The CDR3 loop spans 13 amino acids. The CDR3 sequence is CASSSGRGGEQFF. In DNA, the CDR3 is TGTGCCAGCAGCTCCGGTCGGGGCGGTGAGCAGTTCTTC.

V gene TRBV7-2 combines with J gene TRBJ2-2; 7 bases are a match to TRBD1. V shed 3 bases and J 5 bases; nucleotides not matched to a gene: 9. The CDR3 covers 16 residues. Germline V gene sequence: CDR1 SGHTA, CDR2 FQGNSA. The CDR3 sequence is CASSFVGGAETGELFF. The DNA for the CDR3 is TGTGCCAGCAGCTTTGTAGGGGGCGCGGAGACCGGGGAGCTGTTTTTT.

A single count supports this clonotype. Given the absence of the conserved phenylalanine or tryptophan at the CDR3 end, a read error is likely. The CDR3 loop is CASSGRGNLAGLGNEQFL. The CDR3 DNA reads as TGTGCCAGCAGCGGTCGCGGCAACCTAGCGGGACTTGGGAATGAGCAGTTCCTC. The gene calls are TRBV7-2 and TRBJ2-1, with 9 bases identical to TRBD2. The CDR3 is 18 residues long. V was pared by 5 bases and J by 7 bases, with 18 bases of the junction left unmatched. Looked up from germline, CDR1 is SGHTA and CDR2 is FQGNSA.

This clonotype has more than one count but fewer than ten. This chain uses TRBV10-3 with TRBJ2-1; 10 bases are a match to TRBD2. The CDR3 has 15 residues. The trim removed 2 bases at V and 10 bases at J, leaving 8 bases unmatched. The germline V gene encodes CDR1 ENHRY and CDR2 SYGVKD. The CDR3, as DNA: TGTGCCATCAGTGAGGAGCTAGCGGGAGTTAGGGAGCAGTTCTTC. It encodes CAISEELAGVREQFF.

The chain combines TRBV6-1 with TRBJ2-7; D is unclear. V was pared by 0 bases and J by 3 bases, with 6 bases between. The CDR3 is made up of 13 amino acids. Per the germline V gene, CDR1 is MNHNS and CDR2 is SASEGT. This CDR3 reads CASSEAGFYEQYF. CDR3 DNA: TGTGCCAGCAGTGAAGCGGGCTTCTACGAGCAGTACTTC.

The chain employs TRBV12-3 or TRBV12-4 and TRBJ2-1; D unresolved. The CDR3 is made up of 10 amino acids. V was trimmed by 11 bases and J by 8 bases, leaving 10 bases between them. The CDR3 reads CADDWDEQFF. The CDR3 nucleotides read TGTGCCGATGACTGGGATGAGCAGTTCTTC.

This chain joins TRBV14 and TRBJ1-2; D perhaps matches TRBD1 (5 bases). This CDR3 spans 14 amino acids. Trimming shortened V by 4 bases and J by 7 bases, and 16 bases separated the two germline ends. Germline CDR1 reads SGHDN; CDR2 reads FVKESK. The CDR3 sequence: CASSLTRGPGGYTF. CDR3 DNA: TGTGCCAGCAGCCTTACGAGGGGTCCGGGTGGCTACACCTTC.

V gene TRBV7-9 combines with J gene TRBJ1-1, with D tentatively TRBD1 (5 bases). Germline CDR1 is SEHNR and CDR2 is FQNEAQ (reference sequence). V gave up 3 bases and J gave up 6 bases, with 17 bases separating them. This CDR3 spans 15 amino acids. CDR3 DNA sequence: TGTGCCAGCAGCTTTGCCCCTGGGACCGAAGCTGAAGCTTTCTTT. Translation: CASSFAPGTEAEAFF.

In the case of this clonotype: At one boundary the junction diverges from the germline segment, which might be a read error. The V gene is TRBV6-2 or TRBV6-3, the J gene TRBJ2-7; 7 nucleotides align to TRBD1. CDR1 is MNHEY and CDR2 is SVGEGT in the germline V gene. This CDR3 spans 14 amino acids. The CDR3 spells CASSYLGTAYAQYF. The CDR3 region has the DNA TGTGCCAGCAGTTACCTAGGGACAGCCTACGCGCAGTACTTC.

The chain employs TRBV3-1 and TRBJ1-2; 9 nucleotides align to TRBD1. V lost 1 base and J lost 3; bases outside the gene matches: 6. Germline CDR1 LGHDT, CDR2 YNNKEL (reference sequence). CDR3 length: 16 residues. CDR3 nucleotide sequence: TGTGCCAGCAGCCAAGCCCCCAGGACAGGGGACTATGGCTACACCTTC. It yields the protein CASSQAPRTGDYGYTF.

The J gene is TRBJ2-1, the V gene TRBV6-2 or TRBV6-3, with D uncertain. Trimming removed 8 bases at V and 8 bases at J, with 16 bases between. Germline-derived CDR1 and CDR2 are MNHEY and SVGEGT. The CDR3 spans 13 residues. CDR3 loop: CASSDFAVDEQFF. DNA of the CDR3: TGTGCCAGCTCGGATTTTGCAGTCGATGAGCAGTTCTTC.

This clonotype was seen a handful of times. J is TRBJ2-5 and V is TRBV24-1; D may match TRBD1 or TRBD2 (5 bases each). Trimming took 5 bases from V and 5 from J, leaving 11 bases between them. The V gene's germline CDR1 is KGHDR and CDR2 SFDVKD. The CDR3 is 13 residues long. CDR3 sequence reads: CATSAGLMETQYF. CDR3 sequence (DNA): TGTGCCACCAGTGCGGGGCTGATGGAGACCCAGTACTTC.

The chain joins TRBV6-2 or TRBV6-3 to TRBJ2-2; D unclear. Germline assignment: CDR1 MNHEY and CDR2 SVGEGT. The V end was cut by 2 bases, the J end by 4 bases, with 5 bases between. This CDR3 has 13 residues. CDR3 sequence (DNA): TGTGCCAGCAGTTACACGGGCACCGGGGAGCTGTTTTTT. Translating it yields CASSYTGTGELFF.

A single count supports this clonotype. One end of the junction does not line up with germline, which may come from a read error. V gene TRBV4-1 combines with J gene TRBJ2-1, with 9 bases identical to TRBD2. Germline V gene lookup returns CDR1 MGHRA and CDR2 YSYEKL. CDR3 length equals 21 residues. In DNA, the CDR3 is TGCGCCAGCAGCCAAGATGTCGTGAGATTGGCGGGAGGGCCGTCAGACAATGAGCGGTTCTTC. It translates to CASSQDVVRLAGGPSDNERFF.

CDR3 sequence (DNA): TGTGCCAGCAGTTTTACAGTAGAAAAACTGTTTTTT. This codes for CASSFTVEKLFF. This chain uses TRBV12-3 or TRBV12-4 with TRBJ1-4; no clear D. Trimming stripped 3 bases from V and 8 bases from J, with 7 bases between. The CDR3 contains 12 residues.

V usage is TRBV12-3 or TRBV12-4 and J usage is TRBJ2-3, with 12 bases identical to TRBD2. The ends lost 4 bases at V and 0 bases at J; junction bases unmatched: 8. The CDR3 sequence is 18 residues long. The CDR3 loop reads CASSSAPGTSGSTDTQYF. The CDR3 DNA reads TGTGCCAGCAGTTCAGCCCCCGGGACTAGCGGGAGCACAGATACGCAGTATTTT.

This clonotype was found a few times. The chain is built from TRBV6-6 and TRBJ1-2; D is ambiguous. The CDR3 is made up of 16 amino acids. V lost 5 bases and J lost 4, with 20 bases in between. Germline loops: CDR1 MNHNY, CDR2 SVGAGI (reference sequence). CDR3 residues: CASSIPGQEGTYGYTF. The CDR3 DNA reads as TGTGCCAGCAGTATACCCGGGCAGGAGGGCACCTATGGCTACACCTTC.

This clonotype was detected only a few times. This sequence joins TRBV7-2 and TRBJ2-1; no clear D. The CDR3 extends over 16 amino acids. V lost 1 base to trimming and J lost 10 bases, with 20 bases between them. CDR1 and CDR2 (germline): SGHTA, FQGNSA. Here the CDR3 DNA reads TGTGCCAGCAGCTTAGAGGGCCGGACGCAGGTTAGGGAGCAGTTCTTC. Translated: CASSLEGRTQVREQFF. The entire variable domain, with the rest obtained from reference TRBV7-2 and TRBJ2-1, is as follows: GAGVSQSPSNKVTEKGKDVELRCDPISGHTALYWYRQSLGQGLEFLIYFQGNSAPDKSGLPSDRFSAERTGGSVSTLTIQRTQQEDSAVYLCASSLEGRTQVREQFFGPGTRLTVL.

The J gene is TRBJ2-7, the V gene TRBV10-1; the D call may be TRBD1 or TRBD2 (5 bases each). From germline, CDR1 is WNHNN and CDR2 SYGVQD (reference sequence). V lost 6 bases, J lost 5 bases, and 20 bases lay in between. The CDR3 has 15 amino acids. Written as DNA, the CDR3 is TGCGCCAGCAGCCCCGTCGGGACCCCACCAAACGAGCAGTACTTC. Residues: CASSPVGTPPNEQYF.

With regard to this clonotype: Its ends do not fully match the called genes, so a read error is possible. The genes are TRBV5-1 and TRBJ2-7, with D unclear. The germline gives CDR1 SGHRS, CDR2 YFSETQ. The CDR3 extends over 14 amino acids. The DNA for the CDR3 is TGTGCCAGCAGCTTGGTTGACGACGACCACGAGCAGTACTTC. The encoded protein is CASSLVDDDHEQYF.

The genes are TRBV7-2 and TRBJ2-1, with 16 bases aligning to TRBD2. CDR3 length equals 18 residues. V gave up 3 bases and J gave up 9 bases; unmatched junction bases: 11. Germline V CDR1 and CDR2: SGHTA, FQGNSA. CDR3 in amino acids: CASSLGLAGGPSLGEQFF. The CDR3 region has the DNA TGTGCCAGCAGCTTGGGACTAGCGGGGGGGCCATCCTTGGGTGAGCAGTTCTTC.

The table lists this clonotype with a few counts. The genes are TRBV6-2 or TRBV6-3 and TRBJ1-1, with D possibly TRBD1 on 6 matching bases. The CDR3 has 16 amino acids. Germline CDR1 MNHEY, CDR2 SVGEGT. V was shortened by 2 bases and J by 1 base, with 14 bases between the two germline ends. CDR3 sequence (DNA): TGTGCCAGCAGTTACAGCAAGGGACACCCGAACACTGAAGCTTTCTTT. As protein: CASSYSKGHPNTEAFF.

V usage is TRBV25-1 and J usage is TRBJ1-5, with D maybe TRBD1 (6 bases). Trimming took 8 bases from V and 1 from J, leaving 12 bases between them. The CDR3 sequence is 14 residues long. Per the germline V gene, CDR1 is MGHDK and CDR2 is SYGVNS. CDR3 sequence: CASGSRGSNQPQHF. The CDR3 bases are TGTGCCAGCGGATCCAGGGGCAGCAATCAGCCCCAGCATTTT.